The 19 T cell receptor beta chains below come from one sample, sequenced in a study of T cell responses to AZD1222 COVID-19 vaccine (dated by TCRdb to 2020 to 2022). The library was produced with the immunoSEQ multiplex PCR assay. Drawn from immuneACCESS, this table holds only the in-frame rearrangements with V and J called that TCRdb kept. Clones are partly lost; checked studies trace under half to an unresolved V gene and leave the rest unexplained. In this sample the table shows around 75,000 clones, 88% of which occur a single time. Of the sample, 10% falls within the top ten clones. The time point label of this sample denotes: about 28 days (+/-7) after the second vaccine dose. This specimen's treatment or condition label, per the study, means: meningococcal conjugate vaccine given as trial control. The material was peripheral blood, obtained 28 days after the second dose of the MenACWY control vaccine. The receptor source for this set is an adult who received the MenACWY meningococcal vaccine as a control.

The chain links TRBV28 to TRBJ1-1, with a weak D call TRBD1 (6 bases). V lost 7 bases, J lost 5 bases, and 11 bases lay in between. CDR1 is MDHEN, CDR2 SYDVKM, per germline. The CDR3 contains 12 residues. The chain's CDR3 is CASTATGTEAFF. The CDR3 DNA is TGTGCCAGCACAGCGACAGGAACTGAAGCTTTCTTT.

The chain couples TRBV6-4 to TRBJ1-5; D call uncertain. Germline-derived CDR1 and CDR2 are MRHNA and SNTAGT. V shed 0 bases and J shed 11 bases, with 11 bases lying between them. The CDR3 is made up of 13 amino acids. CDR3 in DNA: TGTGCCAGCAGTGACTCCGTCGGGGAAACCCAGCATTTT. As protein: CASSDSVGETQHF.

V gene TRBV16 combines with J gene TRBJ1-1, with 7 bases that match TRBD1. This CDR3 spans 15 amino acids. The V and J ends lost 2 bases and 3 bases, in that order; junction bases with no gene match: 6. CDR1 is KGHSY and CDR2 is FQNENV in the germline V gene. The CDR3 coding sequence is TGTGCCAGCAGCCAACGGGTAGGACAGGACACTGAAGCTTTCTTT. Translating it yields CASSQRVGQDTEAFF. Looking up the rest from reference TRBV16 and TRBJ1-1 gives the full variable domain: GEEVAQTPKHLVRGEGQKAKLYCAPIKGHSYVFWYQQVLKNEFKFLISFQNENVFDETGMPKERFSAKCLPNSPCSLEIQATKLEDSAVYFCASSQRVGQDTEAFFGQGTRLTVV.

V is TRBV11-2 and J is TRBJ2-2; D is perhaps TRBD2 (6 bases). The CDR3 extends over 17 amino acids. With 5 bases removed from V and 3 bases from J, the gap between germline ends came to 19 bases. CDR1 SGHAT and CDR2 FQNNGV come from the germline V gene. This CDR3 reads CASSAGRVTPDTGELFF. CDR3 DNA: TGTGCCAGCAGCGCGGGACGGGTTACCCCGGACACCGGGGAGCTGTTTTTT.

The V and J genes are TRBV25-1 and TRBJ2-7; TRBD2 matches 8 bases. There are 14 residues in the CDR3. The V and J ends lost 6 bases and 3 bases, in that order; junction bases with no gene match: 7. Per the germline V gene, CDR1 is MGHDK and CDR2 is SYGVNS. The CDR3 sequence: CASSLAGGFYEQYF. CDR3 DNA: TGTGCCAGCAGCCTAGCGGGTGGTTTCTACGAGCAGTACTTC.

The chain uses TRBV24-1 and TRBJ2-3; possibly TRBD2 for D (5 bases). Looked up from germline, CDR1 is KGHDR and CDR2 is SFDVKD. V lost 4 bases and J lost 6, with 13 bases in between. CDR3 size: 14 residues. CDR3 sequence reads: CATSERGRRDTQYF. CDR3 sequence (DNA): TGTGCCACCAGTGAACGCGGTCGGAGGGATACGCAGTATTTT.

This chain links TRBV3-1 (or the pseudogene TRBV3-2) with TRBJ2-6; no clear D gene. Germline CDR1 reads LGHDT; CDR2 reads YNNKEL (reference sequence). The CDR3 runs to 15 residues. Trimming took 0 bases from V and 0 from J, leaving 3 bases between them. The chain's CDR3 is CASSQDFSGANVLTF. The CDR3 DNA is TGTGCCAGCAGCCAAGACTTCTCTGGGGCCAACGTCCTGACTTTC.

V and J are TRBV21-1 and TRBJ1-1. TRBV21-1 is a pseudogene segment. The CDR3 contains 14 residues. This CDR3 is CASTTGTENTEAFF. The CDR3 DNA reads as TGTGCCAGCACCACCGGGACGGAGAACACTGAAGCTTTCTTT.

The chain has TRBV3-1 (or the pseudogene TRBV3-2) and TRBJ2-1; TRBD2 is a possible D gene (6 bases). The CDR3 extends over 11 amino acids. CDR1 and CDR2 (germline): LGHDT, YNNKEL (reference sequence). V was cut by 4 bases and J by 10 bases, with 8 bases left in between. The CDR3 sequence: CASSRGREQFF. The CDR3 region has the DNA TGTGCCAGCAGCCGAGGGAGGGAGCAGTTCTTC.

Notes on this clone: The same CDR3 is also encoded by other DNA sequences in this sample. The rearrangement joins TRBV5-4 to TRBJ2-1, with 14 positions matching TRBD2. This CDR3 has 17 residues. After removal of 5 bases from V and 5 bases from J, the junction contained 9 bases not matched to a gene. Germline V gene lookup returns CDR1 SGHNT and CDR2 YYREEE (reference sequence). CDR3 sequence (DNA): TGTGCCAGCAGTTTCAGACTAGCGGGGGGGCTGAACAATGAGCAGTTCTTC. Translated, it gives CASSFRLAGGLNNEQFF.

The rearrangement joins TRBV27 to TRBJ2-1; D gene unclear. The CDR3 length is 14 residues. V lost 8 bases to trimming and J lost 0 bases, with 11 bases between them. Germline CDR1 reads MNHEY; CDR2 reads SMNVEV (reference sequence). The CDR3 protein is CASGLRSSYNEQFF. As DNA, the CDR3 is TGTGCCAGCGGTCTAAGGAGCTCCTACAATGAGCAGTTCTTC.

The V gene is TRBV5-1, the J gene TRBJ2-1; D could derive from TRBD1 or TRBD2 (6 bases each). Trimming removed 9 bases at V and 9 bases at J, with 22 bases between. Germline V lookup: CDR1 SGHRS, CDR2 YFSETQ. The CDR3 runs 14 residues. The chain's CDR3 is CATASLQGGGEQFF. The CDR3 DNA follows: TGCGCCACCGCTTCGTTACAGGGAGGCGGTGAGCAGTTCTTC.

This chain links TRBV7-2 with TRBJ1-2; TRBD1 agrees at 8 bases. The CDR3 runs 14 residues. V was clipped by 1 base and J by 8 bases; unmatched bases: 6. Germline V gene sequence: CDR1 SGHTA, CDR2 FQGNSA. CDR3 bases: TGTGCCAGCAGCTTAGTGGACAGGGTGTGGGGCTACACCTTC. It encodes CASSLVDRVWGYTF.

This clone appeared once. The rearrangement uses TRBV28 and TRBJ1-1; D gene uncertain. The length of the CDR3 is 12 residues. The V gene's germline CDR1 is MDHEN and CDR2 SYDVKM. With 1 base removed from V and 11 bases from J, the gap between germline ends came to 11 bases. CDR3 in DNA: TGTGCCAGCAGTTTATCGACGGTGGGGGCTTTCTTT. This sequence encodes CASSLSTVGAFF.

The rearrangement links TRBV7-2 to TRBJ2-3; TRBD2 matches at 12 bases. Trimming cost V 1 base and J 3 bases; bases outside gene matches: 5. Looked up from germline, CDR1 is SGHTA and CDR2 is FQGNSA. The CDR3 contains 17 residues. CDR3 residues: CASSLDGLAGRTDTQYF. CDR3 nucleotides: TGTGCCAGCAGCTTAGACGGACTAGCGGGGCGGACAGATACGCAGTATTTT.

The genes are TRBV7-2 and TRBJ2-7, with 7 bases aligning to TRBD2. CDR3 size: 14 residues. CDR1 is SGHTA and CDR2 is FQGNSA in the germline V gene. V was clipped by 7 bases and J by 2 bases; unmatched bases: 8. The CDR3 bases are TGTGCCAGCACACTCTCTAGCGGAGCCTACGAGCAGTACTTC. This translates into CASTLSSGAYEQYF. Combining the CDR3 with reference TRBV7-2 and TRBJ2-7 gives the whole variable domain GAGVSQSPSNKVTEKGKDVELRCDPISGHTALYWYRQSLGQGLEFLIYFQGNSAPDKSGLPSDRFSAERTGGSVSTLTIQRTQQEDSAVYLCASTLSSGAYEQYFGPGTRLTVT.

This clone has just one count. The rearrangement uses TRBV5-1 and TRBJ1-4; no definite D call. This CDR3 has 15 residues. Germline loops: CDR1 SGHRS, CDR2 YFSETQ. Trimming took off 5 bases at V and 0 bases at J, with 11 bases between the two ends. CDR3 in amino acids: CASSGGIATNEKLFF. The DNA for the CDR3 is TGCGCCAGCAGTGGAGGGATAGCAACTAATGAAAAACTGTTTTTT.

This chain connects TRBV19 to TRBJ2-3, with no clear D. V dropped 7 bases and J dropped 0 bases, with 8 bases sitting between them. Germline CDR1 LNHDA, CDR2 SQIVND (reference sequence). The CDR3 sequence is 13 residues long. The CDR3 sequence is CASKPGSTDTQYF. The CDR3 DNA reads as TGTGCCAGTAAGCCAGGAAGCACAGATACGCAGTATTTT.

This chain connects TRBV18 to TRBJ1-2, with TRBD1 as a possible D gene (6 bases). Germline values: CDR1 KGHSH, CDR2 LQKENI. This CDR3 has 15 amino acids. V lost 2 bases to trimming and J lost 10 bases, with 20 bases between them. The DNA of the CDR3 is TGTGCCAGCTCACCATTTGGAGGGGGATCGGCGGACTACACCTTC. Translated: CASSPFGGGSADYTF.